In its sample, the clone carrying this TCR beta chain was seen many times. Its specificity is unknown. The cDNA was synthesized by means of template-switch 5'RACE, which was carried out with 10-nucleotide random UMIs. The authors obtained over 200 million TCR-beta sequences from 15-18 subjects per sequencing run. MiXCR, run by TCRdb on the 5' RACE reads, gives a single entry per CDR3 protein. Among approximately 100,000 distinct CDR3 sequences, around 3.5% were seen once, and the ten largest hold around 3.2%. This specimen comes from a study of neurological immune-mediated disorders. General observations from the study: Clinical features showed no association with the multiple sclerosis repertoire cluster, and MRI features showed none either. Multiple sclerosis was found to have the least TCR clonal expansion, below healthy controls, and HTLV-1-associated myelopathy the most.

The CDR3 has 10 residues. Germline V gene lookup returns CDR1 SEHNR and CDR2 FQNEAQ (reference sequence). V shed 7 bases and J shed 5 bases, with 5 bases lying between them. Material for sequencing was PBMCs. The rearrangement links TRBV7-9 to TRBJ2-5; D gene uncertain. This clonotype originated in a woman aged 45-60 years with multiple sclerosis. In DNA, the CDR3 is TGTGCCAGCACTGCGGAGACCCAGTACTTC. This codes for CASTAETQYF.